This entry concerns a single T cell receptor beta chain. Germline CDR1 is SQVTM and CDR2 is ANQGSEA. Trimming took off 0 bases at V and 1 base at J, with 6 bases between the two ends. CDR3 length equals 13 residues. The record originates from a study of T cell changes during pregnancy in multiple sclerosis. TCRdb keeps only in-frame clones here, not all; method: immunoSEQ multiplex PCR. Of tens of thousands of clones listed, approximately 94% are singletons. The receptor's source is a female donor in good health, enrolled as a control in a pregnancy study. The sample here was peripheral blood, taken in the second trimester of pregnancy. The chain uses TRBV29-1 and TRBJ1-1; D is unclear. In nucleotides, the CDR3 is TGCAGCGTTGAAGACCCCAGGAACACTGAAGCTTTCTTT. It specifies CSVEDPRNTEAFF.